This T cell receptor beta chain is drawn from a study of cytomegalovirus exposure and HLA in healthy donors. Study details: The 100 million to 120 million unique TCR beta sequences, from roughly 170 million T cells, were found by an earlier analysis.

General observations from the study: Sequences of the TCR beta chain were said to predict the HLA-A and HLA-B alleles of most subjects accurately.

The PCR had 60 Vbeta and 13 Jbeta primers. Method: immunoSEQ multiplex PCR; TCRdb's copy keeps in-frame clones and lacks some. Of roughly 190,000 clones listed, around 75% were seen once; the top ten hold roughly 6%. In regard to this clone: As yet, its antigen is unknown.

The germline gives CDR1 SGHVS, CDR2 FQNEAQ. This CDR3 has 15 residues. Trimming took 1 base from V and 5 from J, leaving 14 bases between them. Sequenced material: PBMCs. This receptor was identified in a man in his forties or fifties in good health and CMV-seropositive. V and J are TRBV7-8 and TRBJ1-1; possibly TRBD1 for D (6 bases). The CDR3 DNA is TGTGCCAGCAGCTTAGAGGTAGGGGGAGTTACTGAAGCTTTCTTT. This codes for CASSLEVGGVTEAFF. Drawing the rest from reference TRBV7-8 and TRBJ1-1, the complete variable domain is GAGVSQSPRYKVAKRGQDVALRCDPISGHVSLFWYQQALGQGPEFLTYFQNEAQLDKSGLPSDRFFAERPEGSVSTLKIQRTQQEDSAVYLCASSLEVGGVTEAFFGQGTRLTVV.